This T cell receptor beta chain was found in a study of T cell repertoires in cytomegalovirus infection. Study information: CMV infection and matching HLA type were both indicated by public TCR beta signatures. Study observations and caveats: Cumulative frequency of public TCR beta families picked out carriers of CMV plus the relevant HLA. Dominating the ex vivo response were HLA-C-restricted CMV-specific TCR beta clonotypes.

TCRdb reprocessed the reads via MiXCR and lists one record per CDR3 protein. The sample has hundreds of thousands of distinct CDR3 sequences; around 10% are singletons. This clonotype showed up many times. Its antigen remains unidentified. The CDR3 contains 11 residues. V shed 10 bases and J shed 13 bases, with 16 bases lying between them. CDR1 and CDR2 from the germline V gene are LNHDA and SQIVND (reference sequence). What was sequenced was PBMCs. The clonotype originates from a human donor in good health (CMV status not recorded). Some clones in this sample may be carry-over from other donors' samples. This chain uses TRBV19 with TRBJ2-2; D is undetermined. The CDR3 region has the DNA TGTGCCACCAGCGTTGGCGTAGGGCTGTTTTTT. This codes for CATSVGVGLFF. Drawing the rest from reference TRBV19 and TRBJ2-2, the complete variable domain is DGGITQSPKYLFRKEGQNVTLSCEQNLNHDAMYWYRQDPGQGLRLIYYSQIVNDFQKGDIAEGYSVSREKKESFPLTVTSAQKNPTAFYLCATSVGVGLFFGEGSRLTVL.